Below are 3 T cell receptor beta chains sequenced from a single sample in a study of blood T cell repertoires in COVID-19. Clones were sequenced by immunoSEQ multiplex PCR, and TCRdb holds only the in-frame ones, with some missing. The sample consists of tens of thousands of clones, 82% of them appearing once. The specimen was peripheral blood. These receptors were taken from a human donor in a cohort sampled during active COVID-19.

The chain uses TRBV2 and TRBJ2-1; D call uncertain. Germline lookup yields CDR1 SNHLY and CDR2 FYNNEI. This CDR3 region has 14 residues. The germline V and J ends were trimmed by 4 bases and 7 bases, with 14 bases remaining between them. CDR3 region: CASSGVGRSNEQFF. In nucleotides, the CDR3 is TGTGCCAGCAGTGGGGTTGGCCGGAGTAATGAGCAGTTCTTC.

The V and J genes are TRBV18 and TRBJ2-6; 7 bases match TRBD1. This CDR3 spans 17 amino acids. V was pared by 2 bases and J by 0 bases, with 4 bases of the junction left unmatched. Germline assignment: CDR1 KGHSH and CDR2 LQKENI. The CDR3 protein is CASSPKQGYSGANVLTF. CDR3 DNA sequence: TGTGCCAGCTCACCAAAACAGGGGTACTCTGGGGCCAACGTCCTGACTTTC.

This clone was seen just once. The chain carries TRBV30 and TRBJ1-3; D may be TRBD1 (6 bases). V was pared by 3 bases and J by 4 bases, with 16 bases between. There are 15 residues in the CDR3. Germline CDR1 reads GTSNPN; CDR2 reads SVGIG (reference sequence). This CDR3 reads CAWRGSGGPGNTIYF. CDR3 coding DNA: TGTGCCTGGAGGGGATCGGGGGGGCCCGGAAACACCATATATTTT.